This TCR beta chain was recorded in a study of T-cell memory formation after mild COVID-19. Background on the study: TCR clusters were mostly confined to one donor each.

CDR1 is SNHLY and CDR2 is FYNNEI in the germline V gene. Deletions cut 4 bases from V and 13 bases from J, with 10 bases between. CDR3 size: 10 residues. One entry per CDR3 protein, called by TCRdb with MiXCR from the 5' RACE reads. The sample has 410,000 or so distinct CDR3 sequences, 20% to 25% seen once. The receptor was derived from an adult woman who had mild COVID-19 (a few samples of this study predate the infection). Cell type and time point are not known. Sequenced: PBMCs or a T cell subset sorted from them (not recorded which). The V call is TRBV2, the J call TRBJ1-2; D may be TRBD1 (5 bases). CDR3 region: CASSGDLGTF. In nucleotides, the CDR3 is TGTGCCAGCAGTGGGGACCTCGGCACCTTC.